Following are 19 T cell receptor beta chains from one sample sequenced in a study of T cells expressing NK-cell markers. One entry per CDR3 protein, without DNA, is what TCRdb gives after re-calling the 5' RACE reads. Its listing shows a few hundred thousand distinct CDR3 sequences. The source material was blood T cells: a sorted CD56 or NKG2C T cell subset, CD4+ or CD8+ T cells, or bulk PBMC T cells (not recorded which). These receptors were taken from a man younger than 35 in good health.

The chain uses TRBV7-2 and TRBJ2-3. CDR1 is SGHTA and CDR2 is FQGNSA in the germline V gene. The CDR3 length is 13 residues. This chain's CDR3 is CASSSTNLDTQYF.

CDR3 in amino acids: CASSSPTGLAGDNEQFF. The V and J genes are TRBV11-2 and TRBJ2-1; there is no DNA to check the TCRdb D call of TRBD2. This CDR3 is built from 17 residues. In germline, CDR1 is SGHAT, CDR2 FQNNGV.

CDR3 loop: CASSLRRASGRATRSNLYEQYF. The J gene is TRBJ2-7, the V gene TRBV5-4; without DNA, the TCRdb call of TRBD2 cannot be checked. Germline values: CDR1 SGHNT, CDR2 YYREEE (reference sequence). The CDR3 covers 22 residues.

This CDR3 reads CASSFDPAIEQFF. J is TRBJ2-1 and V is TRBV7-2; TCRdb picks TRBD1, but there is no DNA to check that call. Germline lookup yields CDR1 SGHTA and CDR2 FQGNSA. This CDR3 comprises 13 residues. Full variable domain (remainder filled in from reference TRBV7-2 and TRBJ2-1): GAGVSQSPSNKVTEKGKDVELRCDPISGHTALYWYRQSLGQGLEFLIYFQGNSAPDKSGLPSDRFSAERTGGSVSTLTIQRTQQEDSAVYLCASSFDPAIEQFFGPGTRLTVL.

The rearrangement links TRBV3-1 to TRBJ2-5; TCRdb's assignment of TRBD1 cannot be checked, as there is no DNA. CDR1 LGHDT and CDR2 YNNKEL come from the germline V gene (reference sequence). This CDR3 contains 17 residues. CDR3 residues: CASSQDLAGGIQETQYF.

CDR3 sequence: CSVEGQDGNTGELFF. The chain links TRBV29-1 to TRBJ2-2. The CDR3 loop spans 15 amino acids. Germline values: CDR1 SQVTM, CDR2 ANQGSEA.

V usage is TRBV6-2 or TRBV6-3 and J usage is TRBJ2-5; TCRdb picks TRBD2, but there is no DNA to check that call. The CDR3 covers 17 residues. Germline lookup yields CDR1 MNHEY and CDR2 SVGEGT. The CDR3 loop reads CASSYFYGLLTQETQYF.

The CDR3 sequence is CASTPGGSVYEQYF. The rearrangement joins TRBV12-3 or TRBV12-4 to TRBJ2-7; checking the TCRdb D call of TRBD1 is not possible without DNA. The CDR3 totals 14 residues.

The chain is built from TRBV28 and TRBJ1-5; the D call from TCRdb, TRBD1, cannot be confirmed without DNA. Germline CDR1 and CDR2: MDHEN and SYDVKM. The CDR3 sequence is 16 residues long. The CDR3: CASSQEGQGDSQPQHF.

The gene calls are TRBV12-3 or TRBV12-4 and TRBJ2-1; TCRdb's D call of TRBD2 is untestable without DNA. This CDR3 spans 17 amino acids. The CDR3 spells CASSLALKLAAANEQFF.

V usage is TRBV2 and J usage is TRBJ2-4; TCRdb indicates TRBD2, and absent DNA this call remains unverified. The CDR3 sequence is 12 residues long. Germline assignment: CDR1 SNHLY and CDR2 FYNNEI. CDR3 sequence: CASSRTIFKRYF.

The rearrangement links TRBV7-3 to TRBJ2-3; the D call of TRBD1 rests on TCRdb alone, since no DNA is present to check it. Germline loops: CDR1 SGHTA, CDR2 FQGTGA. This CDR3 contains 17 residues. CDR3 in amino acids: CASSSRAGTGRWDTQYF.

The V gene is TRBV28, the J gene TRBJ1-4. CDR1 is MDHEN, CDR2 SYDVKM, per germline. CDR3 length: 12 residues. The CDR3 loop is CATLVGGEKLFF.

The chain links TRBV7-3 to TRBJ2-5. From germline, CDR1 is SGHTA and CDR2 FQGTGA. CDR3 size: 13 residues. CDR3 amino acids: CASSFEPQETQYF.

V usage is TRBV14 and J usage is TRBJ2-2. Germline-derived CDR1 and CDR2 are SGHDN and FVKESK. The CDR3 runs 17 residues. The CDR3 region is CASSQDPLRANTGELFF.

The CDR3 sequence is CASNRGEVEQYF. This chain uses TRBV6-2 or TRBV6-3 with TRBJ2-7; the TCRdb D gene call, TRBD1, has no DNA to confirm it. Germline values: CDR1 MNHEY, CDR2 SVGEGT. This CDR3 has 12 residues.

V gene TRBV27 combines with J gene TRBJ2-7. CDR1 and CDR2 (germline): MNHEY, SMNVEV (reference sequence). The CDR3 extends over 12 amino acids. The CDR3 loop reads CASISGSYEQYF.

The chain recombines TRBV7-6 with TRBJ2-7; TCRdb indicates TRBD2, and absent DNA this call remains unverified. The CDR3 totals 20 residues. Per the germline V gene, CDR1 is SGHVS and CDR2 is FNYEAQ. The CDR3 sequence is CASSLVSGTPTDGDWNEQYF.

The CDR3 loop is CSVETGFAGELFF. The chain links TRBV29-1 to TRBJ2-2; TCRdb proposes TRBD1, but this gene call is untestable without DNA. Germline V gives CDR1 SQVTM, CDR2 ANQGSEA. This CDR3 comprises 13 residues.